One sample yielded the 23 T cell receptor beta chains listed below, sequenced in a study of T-cell memory formation after mild COVID-19. TCRdb used MiXCR to reprocess the 5' RACE reads, holding one entry per CDR3 protein. The sample has fewer than 250,000 distinct CDR3 sequences; roughly 18% are singletons. The sequenced sample was PBMCs or a T cell subset sorted from them (not recorded which). These receptors originate from an adult woman who had mild COVID-19 (a few samples of this study predate the infection). Cell type and time point are not known.

This clonotype was seen a few times. The chain combines TRBV2 with TRBJ2-3; no clear D gene. The CDR3 is made up of 13 amino acids. Between the trimmed V and J ends, which lost 4 bases and 2 bases, there was a span of 7 bases. From germline, CDR1 is SNHLY and CDR2 FYNNEI. The chain's CDR3 is CASSGRFTDTQYF. The CDR3 DNA sequence: TGTGCCAGCAGTGGACGGTTCACAGATACGCAGTATTTT.

The chain joins TRBV15 to TRBJ1-6; 9 bases match TRBD1. This CDR3 comprises 15 residues. V lost 0 bases, J lost 7 bases, and 1 base stayed unmatched. Per the germline V gene, CDR1 is LNHNV and CDR2 is YYDKDF (reference sequence). The CDR3 sequence: CATSREGQGNSPLHF. The CDR3 bases are TGTGCCACCAGCAGAGAAGGACAGGGGAATTCACCCCTCCACTTT.

This clonotype was counted only a few times. This chain connects TRBV5-1 to TRBJ2-3; 7 positions match TRBD1. CDR3 size: 15 residues. The ends lost 4 bases at V and 1 base at J; junction bases unmatched: 6. The germline V gene encodes CDR1 SGHRS and CDR2 YFSETQ. CDR3 in amino acids: CASSQGTAGTDTQYF. The CDR3 DNA is TGCGCCAGCAGCCAGGGGACAGCGGGCACAGATACGCAGTATTTT.

CDR3 sequence: CASSSTGLGYTF. CDR3 coding DNA: TGTGCCAGCAGCTCGACAGGGCTCGGCTACACCTTC. The rearrangement links TRBV7-8 to TRBJ1-2, with 7 bases fitting TRBD1. Trimming removed 4 bases from V and 8 bases from J; junction bases left unmatched: 4. The CDR3 runs to 12 residues. Germline V gives CDR1 SGHVS, CDR2 FQNEAQ.

The sample holds a few counts of this clonotype. The chain links TRBV5-1 to TRBJ2-3, with D possibly being TRBD2 (6 bases). Germline assignment: CDR1 SGHRS and CDR2 YFSETQ. This CDR3 comprises 16 residues. With 0 bases removed from V and 1 base from J, the gap between germline ends came to 12 bases. The DNA of the CDR3 is TGCGCCAGCAGCTTGGGGAGCGGGTCAGGCACAGATACGCAGTATTTT. Protein: CASSLGSGSGTDTQYF.

In its sample, this clonotype was seen a few times. The J gene is TRBJ2-5, the V gene TRBV12-3 or TRBV12-4; 7 bases are a match to TRBD2. With 6 bases clipped from V and 3 bases from J, the junction kept 10 bases outside the gene matches. The CDR3 totals 15 residues. Written as DNA, the CDR3 is TGTGCCAGCAGATCCAACCTTGCGGGAGAAGAGACCCAGTACTTC. It codes for CASRSNLAGEETQYF.

This sequence joins TRBV3-1 and TRBJ2-1, with 12 nucleotides matching TRBD2. The CDR3 runs 15 residues. Germline V gives CDR1 LGHDT, CDR2 YNNKEL (reference sequence). Trimming removed 7 bases from V and 7 bases from J; junction bases left unmatched: 8. This chain's CDR3 is CASTRLAGAGNEQFF. Here the CDR3 DNA reads TGTGCCAGCACCCGACTAGCGGGAGCGGGTAATGAGCAGTTCTTC.

The chain combines TRBV4-3 with TRBJ2-3, with 8 nucleotides matching TRBD2. Germline V CDR1 and CDR2: LGHNA, YSLEER. CDR3 size: 15 residues. The J segment lost 5 bases and the V segment lost 4 bases, leaving 8 bases of the junction unmatched. The CDR3 nucleotides are TGCGCCAGCAGCCCCAGAGGAAGCGGGGGAGATACGCAGTATTTT. Amino acids: CASSPRGSGGDTQYF.

This clonotype was counted only a few times. The chain carries TRBV12-3 or TRBV12-4 and TRBJ2-6; weak D call: TRBD2 (6 bases). The V and J ends lost 4 bases and 0 bases respectively, with 13 bases between them. The CDR3 is 17 amino acids. CDR3 amino acids: CASSSDMGGSGANVLTF. For the CDR3, the DNA is TGTGCCAGCAGTTCGGACATGGGAGGCTCTGGGGCCAACGTCCTGACTTTC.

Only a few counts were recorded for this clonotype. The genes are TRBV10-3 and TRBJ1-3, with D possibly being TRBD1 (5 bases). The CDR3 runs 16 residues. Per germline, CDR1 ENHRY and CDR2 SYGVKD. With 6 bases removed from V and 4 bases from J, the gap between germline ends came to 19 bases. This chain's CDR3 is CAISRDAPNTGNTIYF. Here the CDR3 DNA reads TGTGCCATCAGCAGGGACGCCCCTAATACAGGAAACACCATATATTTT.

The chain is built from TRBV24-1 and TRBJ1-5; no clear D. In germline, CDR1 is KGHDR, CDR2 SFDVKD. This CDR3 has 15 amino acids. The V end lost 4 bases, the J end lost 0 bases, and 9 bases lay between the germline ends. CDR3 bases: TGTGCCACCAGTGACCAGAGTCATAGCAATCAGCCCCAGCATTTT. Residues: CATSDQSHSNQPQHF.

This clonotype was picked up a small number of times. The CDR3 region is CASSHTGGKTEAFF. CDR3 coding DNA: TGTGCCAGCAGCCACACAGGGGGGAAGACTGAAGCTTTCTTT. The chain employs TRBV3-1 and TRBJ1-1; 8 nucleotides line up with TRBD1. This CDR3 has 14 amino acids. CDR1 is LGHDT and CDR2 is YNNKEL in the germline V gene (reference sequence). After removal of 3 bases from V and 5 bases from J, the junction contained 5 bases not matched to a gene.

The chain links TRBV4-1 to TRBJ2-1; D unresolved. V was pared by 1 base and J by 0 bases, with 7 bases between. Per germline, CDR1 MGHRA and CDR2 YSYEKL. The CDR3 has 15 residues. CDR3 loop: CASSQGQSSYNEQFF. The CDR3 bases are TGCGCCAGCAGCCAAGGCCAGAGCTCCTACAATGAGCAGTTCTTC.

This clonotype was seen a handful of times. The DNA of the CDR3 is TGTGCCAGCAGCCCTTCGGTCTCCCTGACTTTC. This encodes CASSPSVSLTF. The chain combines TRBV7-9 with TRBJ1-2, with D unclear. The DNA end favors TRBJ2-6, so the J call may be wrong. There are 11 residues in the CDR3. Germline V gene lookup returns CDR1 SEHNR and CDR2 FQNEAQ (reference sequence).

The rearrangement joins TRBV12-3 or TRBV12-4 to TRBJ2-1, with unresolved D. The CDR3 extends over 12 amino acids. The V end lost 3 bases, the J end lost 4 bases, and 4 bases lay between the germline ends. The CDR3 here is CASSFRYNEQFF. The CDR3 nucleotides are TGTGCCAGCAGTTTCAGGTACAATGAGCAGTTCTTC.

This clonotype was found a few times. The rearrangement uses TRBV30 and TRBJ2-7; D gene uncertain. Between the trimmed V and J ends, which lost 6 bases and 4 bases, there was a span of 16 bases. Germline V gene sequence: CDR1 GTSNPN, CDR2 SVGIG (reference sequence). The CDR3 has 13 amino acids. This CDR3 reads CACRARTVYEQYF. The CDR3 DNA is TGTGCCTGCCGGGCCCGAACCGTATACGAGCAGTACTTC.

This clonotype showed up just a few times. The chain recombines TRBV4-2 with TRBJ1-2; a weak D match, TRBD1 (5 bases). CDR1 is LGHNA, CDR2 YNFKEQ, per germline. Trimming shortened V by 3 bases and J by 6 bases, and 11 bases separated the two germline ends. This CDR3 region has 13 residues. The CDR3 DNA reads TGTGCCAGCAGCCATGGCAGGGCTAATGGCTACACCTTC. Protein: CASSHGRANGYTF.

The chain recombines TRBV30 with TRBJ2-7; unclear D gene. Between the trimmed V and J ends, which lost 1 base and 3 bases, there was a span of 13 bases. Germline CDR1 reads GTSNPN; CDR2 reads SVGIG (reference sequence). The CDR3 sequence is 14 residues long. The CDR3 sequence: CAWSGRRPYYEQYF. The CDR3 DNA follows: TGTGCCTGGAGTGGACGGCGGCCTTACTACGAGCAGTACTTC.

V gene TRBV18 combines with J gene TRBJ2-7; unclear D gene. CDR1 and CDR2 (germline): KGHSH, LQKENI. The V gene lost 6 bases and the J gene lost 7 bases, with 13 bases spanning the gap. CDR3 size: 12 residues. CDR3 loop: CASSHGRREQYF. The CDR3 nucleotides are TGTGCCAGCTCCCACGGGCGTCGGGAGCAGTACTTC.

The count of this clonotype is one. The rearrangement uses TRBV6-6 and TRBJ1-1; 8 nucleotides match TRBD1. Germline CDR1 and CDR2: MNHNY and SVGAGI (reference sequence). The CDR3 has 17 amino acids. The V segment lost 6 bases and the J segment 0 bases; nucleotides outside the gene matches: 12. The CDR3 reads CASSKPGQVSMNTEAFF. The CDR3, as DNA: TGTGCCAGCAGCAAACCGGGACAGGTTTCCATGAACACTGAAGCTTTCTTT.

DNA for the CDR3: TGCGCCAGCCGGGGGGGCCTACAAGAGACCCAGTACTTC. Protein: CASRGGLQETQYF. The genes are TRBV4-1 and TRBJ2-5, with TRBD2 matching over 8 bases. Trimming cost V 8 bases and J 2 bases; bases outside gene matches: 4. Germline lookup yields CDR1 MGHRA and CDR2 YSYEKL. The CDR3 is 13 residues long.

This clonotype was detected ten times or more. The chain joins TRBV18 to TRBJ2-7; 9 positions match TRBD1. From germline, CDR1 is KGHSH and CDR2 LQKENI. After removal of 4 bases from V and 0 bases from J, the junction contained 7 bases not matched to a gene. The CDR3 sequence is 16 residues long. This chain's CDR3 is CASSQGTGRSSYEQYF. The CDR3 coding sequence is TGTGCCAGCTCACAGGGGACAGGGAGGAGCTCCTACGAGCAGTACTTC.

The V gene is TRBV12-3 or TRBV12-4, the J gene TRBJ2-4; no clear D. V gave up 6 bases and J gave up 0 bases, with 12 bases separating them. This CDR3 has 15 amino acids. For the CDR3, the DNA is TGTGCCAGCAGCAACGGGTTCCTAGCCAAAAACATTCAGTACTTC. It specifies CASSNGFLAKNIQYF.